Each of the 14 T cell receptor beta chains below was sequenced from the same sample in a study of blood T cell repertoires in COVID-19. Repertoires were generated with immunoSEQ multiplex PCR, while TCRdb's copy carries only in-frame clones and drops some. The top ten clones hold 5.5% to 8.5% of a sample with 300,000 or so clones, about 91% of them seen once. The specimen sequenced was peripheral blood. Receptors originate from a woman aged 25 to 39 who had recovered from COVID-19.

The rearrangement joins TRBV30 to TRBJ2-5; 12 nucleotides agree with TRBD2. The V gene end was trimmed by 3 bases and the J gene end by 2 bases; junction bases not matched to a gene: 10. Germline loops: CDR1 GTSNPN, CDR2 SVGIG (reference sequence). The CDR3 has 17 residues. The CDR3 reads CAWRMTSGGSYQETQYF. The CDR3 coding sequence is TGTGCCTGGAGGATGACTAGCGGGGGTTCGTATCAAGAGACCCAGTACTTC.

The chain links TRBV4-3 to TRBJ1-2; the D is unclear. Germline V gene lookup returns CDR1 LGHNA and CDR2 YSLEER. The CDR3 totals 16 residues. Trimming removed 0 bases from V and 4 bases from J, with 15 bases in between. This CDR3 is CASSQEADTYFYGYTF. CDR3 coding DNA: TGCGCCAGCAGCCAAGAAGCCGACACGTACTTCTATGGCTACACCTTC.

The chain joins TRBV7-2 to TRBJ1-2; 7 nucleotides agree with TRBD1. With V trimmed by 1 base and J by 3 bases, 2 bases remained unmatched. Per the germline V gene, CDR1 is SGHTA and CDR2 is FQGNSA. The CDR3 loop spans 14 amino acids. The chain's CDR3 is CASSLVQGDYGYTF. The CDR3 bases are TGTGCCAGCAGCTTAGTCCAGGGGGACTATGGCTACACCTTC.

The CDR3 nucleotides are TGTGCCATCAGTGAGGGGGACAGGGGTGATGGCTACACCTTC. Protein: CAISEGDRGDGYTF. The chain joins TRBV10-3 to TRBJ1-2; 10 bases fit TRBD1. The CDR3 spans 14 residues. V lost 2 bases, J lost 6 bases, and 3 bases stayed unmatched. Germline V gene lookup returns CDR1 ENHRY and CDR2 SYGVKD.

The CDR3 bases are TGTGCCACCAGTGACCCGTCCCCTAGCGGGGGGGCGGATACGCAGTATTTT. It encodes CATSDPSPSGGADTQYF. The chain carries TRBV24-1 and TRBJ2-3; 12 bases are a match to TRBD2. The J segment lost 6 bases and the V segment lost 4 bases, leaving 10 bases of the junction unmatched. CDR1 KGHDR and CDR2 SFDVKD come from the germline V gene. The CDR3 contains 17 residues.

The V call is TRBV4-3, the J call TRBJ1-2; D possibly corresponds to TRBD1 (6 bases). The germline V gene has CDR1 LGHNA and CDR2 YSLEER. V lost 0 bases to trimming and J lost 6 bases, with 11 bases between them. This CDR3 has 14 residues. CDR3 bases: TGCGCCAGCAGCCAAGACAGGGGATGGAATGGCTACACCTTC. Its translation: CASSQDRGWNGYTF.

J is TRBJ2-7 and V is TRBV5-1; a weak D match, TRBD1 (6 bases). V was cut by 0 bases and J by 2 bases, with 18 bases left in between. Looked up from germline, CDR1 is SGHRS and CDR2 is YFSETQ. The CDR3 runs 17 residues. The CDR3, as DNA: TGCGCCAGCAGCTTGGGGCTAAATACAGGGATAACCTACGAGCAGTACTTC. It is translated as CASSLGLNTGITYEQYF.

The chain employs TRBV19 and TRBJ1-2, with TRBD1 identical over 9 bases. The CDR3 is 13 amino acids. CDR1 is LNHDA and CDR2 is SQIVND in the germline V gene (reference sequence). Trimming took 6 bases from V and 5 from J; bases not matched to a gene: 4. In nucleotides, the CDR3 is TGTGCCAGTAGCCAGGGACAGGGTTATGGCTACACCTTC. Translation: CASSQGQGYGYTF.

The genes are TRBV5-1 and TRBJ2-1; no clear D. Per germline, CDR1 SGHRS and CDR2 YFSETQ. The V end was cut by 0 bases, the J end by 2 bases, with 12 bases between. The CDR3 extends over 16 amino acids. In nucleotides, the CDR3 is TGCGCCAGCAGCTTGGCCGGGTCCGCCGCCTACAATGAGCAGTTCTTC. Protein product: CASSLAGSAAYNEQFF. Together with reference TRBV5-1 and TRBJ2-1, the CDR3 gives the full variable domain: KAGVTQTPRYLIKTRGQQVTLSCSPISGHRSVSWYQQTPGQGLQFLFEYFSETQRNKGNFPGRFSGRQFSNSRSEMNVSTLELGDSALYLCASSLAGSAAYNEQFFGPGTRLTVL.

The V and J genes are TRBV6-4 and TRBJ2-4; the D gene is possibly TRBD2 (7 bases). CDR1 is MRHNA, CDR2 SNTAGT, per germline. The CDR3 runs to 15 residues. V lost 10 bases to trimming and J lost 0 bases, with 16 bases between them. The CDR3 bases are TGTGCCATCCTCTGCGGGGGCCTAGCCAAAAACATTCAGTACTTC. It specifies CAILCGGLAKNIQYF.

DNA for the CDR3: TGTGCCAGCAGCCTTCGTCGGGTGACGAACACCGGGGAGCTGTTTTTT. Amino acids: CASSLRRVTNTGELFF. This rearrangement joins TRBV27 to TRBJ2-2; D remains unclear. Germline CDR1 is MNHEY and CDR2 is SMNVEV (reference sequence). CDR3 length: 16 amino acids. V lost 6 bases to trimming and J lost 0 bases, with 14 bases between them.

The V and J genes are TRBV9 and TRBJ2-3; 12 bases fit TRBD2. This CDR3 contains 18 residues. V was pared by 3 bases and J by 4 bases, with 12 bases of the junction left unmatched. Germline CDR1 is SGDLS and CDR2 is YYNGEE. This chain's CDR3 is CASSAPARLAGESDTQYF. For the CDR3, the DNA is TGTGCCAGCAGCGCTCCCGCGAGACTAGCGGGGGAATCAGATACGCAGTATTTT.

V usage is TRBV7-8 and J usage is TRBJ2-7; 7 nucleotides agree with TRBD1. The ends lost 6 bases at V and 3 bases at J; junction bases unmatched: 8. The germline V gene encodes CDR1 SGHVS and CDR2 FQNEAQ. The CDR3 covers 14 residues. This CDR3 reads CASRRERGHYEQYF. The DNA for the CDR3 is TGTGCCAGCAGACGAGAGAGGGGGCACTACGAGCAGTACTTC. Based on the CDR3 plus reference TRBV7-8 and TRBJ2-7, the full variable domain is GAGVSQSPRYKVAKRGQDVALRCDPISGHVSLFWYQQALGQGPEFLTYFQNEAQLDKSGLPSDRFFAERPEGSVSTLKIQRTQQEDSAVYLCASRRERGHYEQYFGPGTRLTVT.

The chain is built from TRBV11-3 and TRBJ2-3; 8 positions match TRBD1. CDR1 and CDR2 (germline): SGHNT, YENEEA. V shed 5 bases and J 3 bases; nucleotides not matched to a gene: 7. The CDR3 extends over 15 amino acids. The CDR3 DNA reads as TGTGCCAGCAGCCGTAGGACAGGGTGGACAGATACGCAGTATTTT. It is translated as CASSRRTGWTDTQYF.